A selection of T cell receptor beta chains follows, all from one sample in a study of shared clonotypes between healthy human individuals. TCRdb's table, derived via immunoSEQ multiplex PCR, lists solely in-frame clones and lacks some. The sample lists about 1 million clones, approximately 80% occurring once. The specimen sequenced was memory CD4+ T cells from PBMCs. The receptors derive from a man in his late teens or twenties in good health. Some clones in this sample may be carry-over from other donors' samples. Both conserved end residues are part of each CDR3. The D gene is left open where the match is weak. Part of the rows lack a size; the others show once, few, many or a class for expanded clones.

TRBJ1-3 NA TRBV4-1 NA TGCGCCAGCAGCCCTGTAATGAGGCAGGGGCAGACTTCCTCTGGAAACACCATATATTTT CASSPVMRQGQTSSGNTIYF
TRBJ2-1 NA TRBV10-2 TRBD2 TGCGCCAGCAGTGAACCCCCGGGACTAGCGGGAGAGAATGAGCAGTTCTTC CASSEPPGLAGENEQFF
TRBJ1-5 NA TRBV27 NA TGTGCCAGCAGTTTAGGTGATAGCAATCAGCCCCAGCATTTT CASSLGDSNQPQHF
TRBJ2-1 NA TRBV27 TRBD2 TGTGCCAGCAGGGCGGTGGCTAGCGGGAGCAATGAGCAGTTCTTC CASRAVASGSNEQFF
TRBJ1-5 NA TRBV28 TRBD1 TGTGCCAGCAGCCTACGACAGGGGAGTAGCAATCAGCCCCAGCATTTT CASSLRQGSSNQPQHF
TRBJ2-5 NA TRBV6-5 NA TGTGCCAGCAGTAAGACTACCGGGCCTCAAGAGACCCAGTACTTC CASSKTTGPQETQYF
TRBJ2-2 NA TRBV5-4 TRBD2 TGTGCCAGCAGCCTCGGACTAGCGGGAGCCCCCGGGGAGCTGTTTTTT CASSLGLAGAPGELFF
TRBJ1-2 NA TRBV28 TRBD1 TGTGCCAGCAGTTTGGGCGGACAGGGGTCTAACTATGGCTACACCTTC CASSLGGQGSNYGYTF
TRBJ2-2 NA TRBV7-3 TRBD2 TGTGCCAGCAGCCCTAGTAGCGGGCATACCGGGGAGCTGTTTTTT CASSPSSGHTGELFF
TRBJ2-2 NA TRBV15 TRBD1 TGTGCCACCAGCAGAGGGGTACTAGGACAGGGGGCAACCGGGGAGCTGTTTTTT CATSRGVLGQGATGELFF
TRBJ2-3 NA TRBV6-6 NA TGTGCCAGCAGTAAACAAGCGGGCCAGGGGGATACGCAGTATTTT CASSKQAGQGDTQYF
TRBJ1-4 NA TRBV5-6 TRBD1 TGTGCCAGCAGCTCGACCGGACAGGCTAATGAAAAACTGTTTTTT CASSSTGQANEKLFF
TRBJ1-2 NA TRBV7-8 NA TGTGCCAGCAGCGTACAGGGAGGGAGGAACTATGGCTACACCTTC CASSVQGGRNYGYTF
TRBJ1-3 NA TRBV6-5 NA TGTGCCAGCAGTTATGACAGCTCCTTCTCTGGAAACACCATATATTTT CASSYDSSFSGNTIYF
TRBJ1-2 NA TRBV9 NA TGTGCCAGCGGATCAGGGCGATGGTATGGCTACACCTTC CASGSGRWYGYTF
TRBJ2-1 many TRBV9 NA TGTGCCAGCAGCGTAGAACCGAGGGGTGAGCAGTTCTTC CASSVEPRGEQFF
TRBJ2-3 NA TRBV5-4 NA TGTGCCAGCGGCCCGGAATGGGGGGCAGATACGCAGTATTTT CASGPEWGADTQYF
TRBJ2-7 NA TRBV11-2 TRBD1 TGTGCCAGCAGCCCCGGACAGGGTGGCTACTACGAGCAGTACTTC CASSPGQGGYYEQYF
TRBJ1-1 few TRBV5-1 NA TGCGCCAGCAGCGCACAACAGGGTTTTGCTGAAGCTTTCTTT CASSAQQGFAEAFF
TRBJ1-2 NA TRBV4-2 TRBD1 TGTGCCAGCAGCCCAAAGGACAGGGGCGGGGGCTACACCTTC CASSPKDRGGGYTF
TRBJ1-1 NA TRBV5-1 NA TGCGCCAGCAGCTTGATGGGGATCGTGGGGTCCCCTGAAGCTTTCTTT CASSLMGIVGSPEAFF
TRBJ1-3 NA TRBV7-2 NA TGTGCCAGCAGCTTAGCCTTAGGAGGGGCAACCATATATTTT CASSLALGGATIYF
TRBJ1-2 once TRBV27 NA TGTGCCAGCAGTTTATCTGGAGGGATCTATGGCTACACCTTC CASSLSGGIYGYTF
TRBJ1-3 once TRBV28 NA TGTGCCAGCAGTTTCCCCCGACTGTACTCTGGAAACACCATATATTTT CASSFPRLYSGNTIYF
TRBJ1-3 few TRBV5-4 NA TGTGCCAGCAGCTTGGCAGGGGTCGACTCTGGAAACACCATATATTTT CASSLAGVDSGNTIYF
TRBJ1-1 NA TRBV18 NA TGTGCCAGCTCACCGTCTAGTCCTCACCCGGGGTTTATGACTGAAGCTTTCTTT CASSPSSPHPGFMTEAFF
TRBJ1-1 NA TRBV18 TRBD1 TGTGCCAGCTCTTTCGGGGACAGGAGGCTCGGCACTGAAGCTTTCTTT CASSFGDRRLGTEAFF
TRBJ2-3 few TRBV6-5 NA TGTGCCAGCAGTCGGACATATCGCACAGATACGCAGTATTTT CASSRTYRTDTQYF
TRBJ2-7 NA TRBV5-1 NA TGCGCCAGCAGCCCGCAGGGTTCTTCCTACGAGCAGTACTTC CASSPQGSSYEQYF
TRBJ2-7 once TRBV5-1 NA TGCGCCAGCAGCTTGAGACAGCGAGCCTACGAGCAGTACTTC CASSLRQRAYEQYF
TRBJ2-7 NA TRBV4-2 TRBD1 TGTGCCAGCAGCCAAGCGACCGGGACAGGCTACGAGCAGTACTTC CASSQATGTGYEQYF
TRBJ1-5 NA TRBV28 TRBD1 TGTGCCGGAGGTTGGGGACAGGGTTTGGGGATGTATCAGCCCCAGCATTTT CAGGWGQGLGMYQPQHF
TRBJ1-2 NA TRBV19 TRBD1 TGTGCCAGTAGTGGTAGGACAGGCGTTAACTATGGCTACACCTTC CASSGRTGVNYGYTF
TRBJ1-2 NA TRBV19 TRBD1 TGTGCCAGTAGTATCATATCGACAGGGGGGAATGGCTACACCTTC CASSIISTGGNGYTF
TRBJ2-1 NA TRBV28 NA TGTGCCAGCAGTTCCTCATACGTTTGGGATGAGCAGTTCTTC CASSSSYVWDEQFF
TRBJ1-5 NA TRBV7-2 NA TGTGCCAGCAGCTTCTACAATCAGCCCCAGCATTTT CASSFYNQPQHF
TRBJ1-1 few TRBV5-1 TRBD1 TGCGCCAGCAGCTTGGCGGACAGGCTGAACACTGAAGCTTTCTTT CASSLADRLNTEAFF
TRBJ2-1 NA TRBV11-3 NA TGTGCCAGCAGCTTAGGGGCCCGGCCCTCCTCCCACAATGAGCAGTTCTTC CASSLGARPSSHNEQFF
TRBJ2-2 NA TRBV19 NA TGTGCCAGTAGTATGGGGCCACTCCTGAACACCGGGGAGCTGTTTTTT CASSMGPLLNTGELFF
TRBJ2-3 NA TRBV7-6 TRBD2 TGTGCCAGCAGCTTAGCGCGACTAGCGGGGAGCACAGATACGCAGTATTTT CASSLARLAGSTDTQYF
TRBJ2-7 NA TRBV29-1 TRBD2 TGCAGAGCAAAAGAAACTAGCGAGGGGACTCACGAGCAGTACTTC CRAKETSEGTHEQYF
TRBJ2-1 NA TRBV18 TRBD2 TGTGCCAGCTCACCATTGGGAGCGGGGGGCAATGAGCAGTTCTTC CASSPLGAGGNEQFF
TRBJ2-1 NA TRBV7-7 NA TGTGCCAGCAGCCCGCTACTAGCCGCAGGGGTCTACAATGAGCAGTTCTTC CASSPLLAAGVYNEQFF